The 9 T cell receptor beta chains in this list originate from one sample, sequenced in a study of CD8 T cells in Susac syndrome. Reverse transcription used about 0.45 to 1 ug RNA and random hexamers. TCRdb re-derived calls from the immunoSEQ multiplex PCR reads in MiXCR, one entry per CDR3 protein. The sample lists around 230,000 distinct CDR3 sequences, roughly 96% seen once, with about 0.091% in the top ten. Source material: CD4+ T cells from PBMCs. The receptors come from a human donor with multiple sclerosis.

The rearrangement links TRBV20-1 to TRBJ2-5; D may be TRBD1 or TRBD2 (5 bases each). This CDR3 has 13 residues. The germline V gene has CDR1 DFQATT and CDR2 SNEGSKA (reference sequence). V was clipped by 6 bases and J by 5 bases, with 16 bases between them. As DNA, the CDR3 is TGCAGTGCGGGGACCGGGGTCCGGGAGACCCAGTACTTC. Translated, it gives CSAGTGVRETQYF.

The chain employs TRBV20-1 and TRBJ1-1; D is uncertain. The CDR3 covers 13 residues. V was cut by 6 bases and J by 0 bases, with 11 bases left in between. The germline CDR1 and CDR2 sequences are DFQATT and SNEGSKA (reference sequence). The CDR3 sequence: CSARTEMNTEAFF. The CDR3 DNA sequence: TGCAGTGCGCGGACGGAGATGAACACTGAAGCTTTCTTT.

This chain uses TRBV20-1 with TRBJ2-5, with 9 positions matching TRBD2. Germline V gene sequence: CDR1 DFQATT, CDR2 SNEGSKA (reference sequence). The ends lost 3 bases at V and 6 bases at J; junction bases unmatched: 8. There are 14 residues in the CDR3. The CDR3 is CSARPGLAPKTQYF. The CDR3 bases are TGCAGTGCTAGGCCGGGACTAGCACCGAAGACCCAGTACTTC.

V gene TRBV12-5 combines with J gene TRBJ1-2; the D gene is possibly TRBD1 (5 bases). CDR1 is LGHNT and CDR2 is FRNRAP in the germline V gene. V was cut by 5 bases and J by 6 bases, with 10 bases left in between. The CDR3 is made up of 12 amino acids. The CDR3 nucleotides read TGTGCTAGTGGTGCCCGACAGCATGGCTACACCTTC. Translation gives CASGARQHGYTF.

The V call is TRBV11-2, the J call TRBJ1-2, with 7 bases fitting TRBD1. Looked up from germline, CDR1 is SGHAT and CDR2 is FQNNGV. Germline trimming cut 5 bases from V and 6 bases from J; bases unmatched to any gene: 21. The length of the CDR3 is 18 residues. This chain's CDR3 is CASSTAQRRGRHRDGYTF. The DNA for the CDR3 is TGTGCCAGCAGCACCGCCCAACGAAGGGGGCGCCATAGAGATGGCTACACCTTC.

The chain has TRBV6-5 and TRBJ2-1; the match to TRBD2 covers 10 bases. The germline gives CDR1 MNHEY, CDR2 SVGAGI. The CDR3 has 20 amino acids. Unmatched junction bases numbered 14, after V lost 2 bases and J lost 1 base. The CDR3 protein is CASSYPASGSPLLSYNEQFF. In DNA form, the CDR3 reads TGTGCCAGCAGTTACCCGGCTAGCGGGAGCCCTCTTCTATCCTACAATGAGCAGTTCTTC.

CDR3 nucleotides: TGTGCCAGCAGTTTTATGGTAGGGGAAGCTTTCTTT. This codes for CASSFMVGEAFF. This chain uses TRBV12-3 or TRBV12-4 with TRBJ1-1; D is undetermined. V gave up 3 bases and J gave up 8 bases, with 10 bases separating them. The CDR3 is made up of 12 amino acids.

This chain links TRBV9 with TRBJ2-2; D call uncertain. Germline lookup yields CDR1 SGDLS and CDR2 YYNGEE. Trimming stripped 0 bases from V and 0 bases from J, with 9 bases between. The CDR3 is 16 amino acids. DNA of the CDR3: TGTGCCAGCAGCGTAGACGTACACCCGAACACCGGGGAGCTGTTTTTT. This sequence encodes CASSVDVHPNTGELFF.

On this clonotype: This CDR3 is missing its conserved last phenylalanine or tryptophan, likely due to a read error. CDR3 nucleotides: TGTGCCAGCTCATCAAACGAACAACAGGGCTACACCCTC. This translates into CASSSNEQQGYTL. The chain couples TRBV18 to TRBJ1-2; D call uncertain. Germline assignment: CDR1 KGHSH and CDR2 LQKENI. V was pared by 5 bases and J by 8 bases, with 15 bases between. The CDR3 sequence is 13 residues long.